This T cell receptor (beta chain) emerged from a study of OX40 agonist ivuxolimab in advanced cancers. Whole-study results and caveats: Among patients with partial responses at 0.1-3.0 mg/kg, clonal expansion was among the lowest. On average, CD8+ T cells had more expanded clones than CD4+.

Only a few counts were recorded for this clone. Antigen: not known. This CDR3 is 12 amino acids long. Germline CDR1 reads LGHNA; CDR2 reads YNFKEQ. Trimming removed 6 bases from V and 2 bases from J, with 8 bases in between. Measured with immunoSEQ multiplex PCR; TCRdb has only the in-frame clones, and not every one. Counted here are 49,000 or so clones, around 90% occurring once; the ten biggest clones make up about an eighth. Any history of autoimmune disease or systemic immunosuppression disqualified patients. The receptor comes from an adult with an advanced solid tumor such as melanoma, head and neck, liver or kidney cancer. The chain has TRBV4-2 and TRBJ2-7; D uncertain. The sequencing here drew on CD4+ or CD8+ T cells sorted from blood, taken in a trial of the OX40 agonist ivuxolimab. This CDR3 is CASRAEPYEQYF. In DNA, the CDR3 is TGTGCCAGCAGGGCGGAACCCTACGAGCAGTACTTC.